These 9 T cell receptor beta chains were all obtained from the same sample, sequenced in a study of early T cells in non-severe SARS-CoV-2 infection. Each CDR3 protein gets one entry after TCRdb re-called the 5' RACE reads with MiXCR. Among 40,000 or so distinct CDR3 sequences, around 10% were seen once, and the ten largest hold 20% to 25%. Sequencing input: whole blood. These receptors came from an adult who was a healthcare worker with PCR-confirmed SARS-CoV-2 infection or an uninfected control (not recorded which).

This clonotype was seen repeatedly, ten times or more. The chain has TRBV20-1 and TRBJ1-6, with D possibly matching TRBD1 (5 bases). Trimming removed 1 base from V and 8 bases from J, with 12 bases in between. CDR1 and CDR2 from the germline V gene are DFQATT and SNEGSKA (reference sequence). The CDR3 loop spans 14 amino acids. CDR3 DNA sequence: TGCAGTGCTAGAGTGGTGCAGGGTGATTCACCCCTCCACTTT. Amino acid sequence: CSARVVQGDSPLHF.

This clonotype was counted at least ten times. The J gene is TRBJ2-1, the V gene TRBV24-1, with a weak D call TRBD1 (6 bases). The CDR3 is made up of 15 amino acids. CDR1 is KGHDR, CDR2 SFDVKD, per germline. Trimming removed 5 bases at V and 0 bases at J, with 10 bases between. CDR3 amino acids: CATSVGQSSYNEQFF. The CDR3 coding sequence is TGTGCCACCAGTGTGGGACAAAGCTCCTACAATGAGCAGTTCTTC.

V is TRBV10-3 and J is TRBJ2-7; D might be TRBD2 (6 bases). V lost 4 bases to trimming and J lost 7 bases, with 23 bases between them. CDR1 and CDR2 (germline): ENHRY, SYGVKD. The CDR3 contains 16 residues. CDR3 amino acids: CAISAHLMTSPGEQYF. The CDR3 DNA is TGTGCCATCAGTGCCCACCTAATGACTAGTCCGGGAGAGCAGTACTTC.

This chain uses TRBV9 with TRBJ2-1; D remains ambiguous. CDR1 SGDLS and CDR2 YYNGEE come from the germline V gene. There are 14 residues in the CDR3. Trimming stripped 3 bases from V and 1 base from J, with 8 bases between. The CDR3 DNA sequence: TGTGCCAGCAGCGCCACTTTATCCTACAATGAGCAGTTCTTC. Protein: CASSATLSYNEQFF.

The chain is built from TRBV2 and TRBJ2-2; D is unclear. Trimming took 7 bases from V and 0 from J, leaving 9 bases between them. The CDR3 sequence is 14 residues long. The germline gives CDR1 SNHLY, CDR2 FYNNEI. The CDR3 is CASKVGTNTGELFF. The CDR3 nucleotides are TGTGCCAGCAAGGTGGGGACGAACACCGGGGAGCTGTTTTTT.

The rearrangement uses TRBV7-8 and TRBJ2-7; 7 bases are a match to TRBD1. The CDR3 length is 14 residues. With 5 bases clipped from V and 0 bases from J, the junction kept 4 bases outside the gene matches. Germline assignment: CDR1 SGHVS and CDR2 FQNEAQ. CDR3: CASSNRGRSYEQYF. The CDR3 DNA sequence: TGTGCCAGCAGCAACAGGGGTCGCTCCTACGAGCAGTACTTC.

The rearrangement joins TRBV19 to TRBJ2-3; 8 nucleotides align to TRBD1. This CDR3 contains 16 residues. Germline V gives CDR1 LNHDA, CDR2 SQIVND (reference sequence). The J segment lost 4 bases and the V segment lost 7 bases, leaving 13 bases of the junction unmatched. The CDR3 loop is CASTSSGGTSPDTQYF. CDR3 in DNA: TGTGCCAGTACCTCATCAGGGGGCACCTCCCCAGATACGCAGTATTTT.

The chain combines TRBV11-2 with TRBJ2-1; 14 nucleotides align to TRBD2. Germline V gene data show CDR1 as SGHAT and CDR2 as FQNNGV. The V segment lost 4 bases and the J segment 8 bases; nucleotides outside the gene matches: 10. The CDR3 totals 17 residues. CDR3 amino acids: CASSSRGTSGSIDEQFF. Written as DNA, the CDR3 is TGTGCCAGCAGCTCCCGGGGGACTAGCGGGAGTATCGATGAGCAGTTCTTC.

This clonotype was recorded at least ten times. The rearrangement joins TRBV12-3 or TRBV12-4 to TRBJ2-3; D is unclear. Trimming shortened V by 6 bases and J by 2 bases, and 3 bases separated the two germline ends. This CDR3 has 11 residues. The CDR3 reads CASSNTDTQYF. CDR3 DNA: TGTGCCAGCAGCAACACAGATACGCAGTATTTT.